These 27 T cell receptor beta chains were all obtained from the same sample, sequenced in a study of cytomegalovirus exposure and HLA in healthy donors. Both 60 Vbeta primers and 13 Jbeta primers went into the PCR. Assay: immunoSEQ multiplex PCR; the TCRdb copy retains only in-frame clones and omits some. The table lists some 200,000 clones, 84% of them singletons. The sequencing input was PBMCs. These receptors originate from a woman aged 45-65 years in good health and CMV-seropositive.

The chain is built from TRBV6-4 and TRBJ1-4; 9 bases fit TRBD1. The J segment lost 2 bases and the V segment lost 2 bases, leaving 6 bases of the junction unmatched. CDR1 is MRHNA, CDR2 SNTAGT, per germline. This CDR3 is 17 amino acids long. CDR3 in amino acids: CASSDLNRGLTNEKLFF. The CDR3 bases are TGTGCCAGCAGTGACCTAAACAGGGGGCTCACTAATGAAAAACTGTTTTTT.

This chain uses TRBV11-2 with TRBJ2-7; D not certain. V lost 0 bases and J 5 bases, leaving 11 bases between the germline ends. Germline CDR1 reads SGHAT; CDR2 reads FQNNGV. The CDR3 sequence is 14 residues long. CDR3 in DNA: TGTGCCAGCAGCTTAGAAGCAGCCAGGAACGAGCAGTACTTC. It yields the protein CASSLEAARNEQYF.

The chain has TRBV18 and TRBJ1-1, with 7 bases lining up with TRBD1. Germline values: CDR1 KGHSH, CDR2 LQKENI. The CDR3 is 14 amino acids. V gave up 3 bases and J gave up 2 bases; unmatched junction bases: 3. CDR3 coding DNA: TGTGCCAGCTCACCCGACAGGGCAAACACTGAAGCTTTCTTT. As protein: CASSPDRANTEAFF.

V gene TRBV6-1 combines with J gene TRBJ1-4, with TRBD1 identical over 7 bases. Germline lookup yields CDR1 MNHNS and CDR2 SASEGT. The CDR3 consists of 14 residues. J was trimmed by 7 bases and V by 3 bases; bases with no gene match: 5. The CDR3 DNA is TGTGCCAGCAGTGATAACAGGGGACTTGAAAAACTGTTTTTT. This encodes CASSDNRGLEKLFF.

The V gene is TRBV4-2, the J gene TRBJ2-3, with TRBD2 matching over 9 bases. The ends lost 4 bases at V and 0 bases at J; junction bases unmatched: 17. CDR3 length: 20 amino acids. Germline CDR1 LGHNA, CDR2 YNFKEQ. The CDR3 sequence is CASSPRRRGGINRSTDTQYF. The CDR3 nucleotides are TGTGCCAGCAGCCCCCGACGGCGGGGGGGGATAAACCGTAGCACAGATACGCAGTATTTT.

V usage is TRBV5-1 and J usage is TRBJ2-7, with 9 positions matching TRBD1. Germline V gene lookup returns CDR1 SGHRS and CDR2 YFSETQ. With V trimmed by 5 bases and J by 4 bases, 7 bases remained unmatched. The CDR3 spans 14 residues. CDR3 sequence: CASRDTGGAYEQYF. CDR3 sequence (DNA): TGCGCCAGCAGGGATACAGGGGGCGCTTACGAGCAGTACTTC.

The CDR3 is CASAPGLAGGNNEQFF. CDR3 sequence (DNA): TGTGCCAGCGCCCCGGGACTAGCGGGGGGTAACAATGAGCAGTTCTTC. This chain connects TRBV2 to TRBJ2-1; TRBD2 aligns across 15 bases. There are 16 residues in the CDR3. The germline CDR1 and CDR2 sequences are SNHLY and FYNNEI. Losses at the gene ends were 8 bases for V and 5 bases for J; bases not matched to a gene: 7.

This chain links TRBV6-5 with TRBJ2-1; 9 positions match TRBD2. This CDR3 comprises 14 residues. Germline values: CDR1 MNHEY, CDR2 SVGAGI. Trimming at V came to 10 bases and at J to 4 bases, leaving 8 bases not matched to a gene. CDR3: CATAGSGGYNEQFF. Here the CDR3 DNA reads TGTGCCACCGCAGGGAGCGGGGGGTACAATGAGCAGTTCTTC.

On this clone: The junction departs from germline at one end; a sequencing error may be responsible. The rearrangement uses TRBV6-6 and TRBJ2-5, with D maybe TRBD1 (6 bases). The CDR3 runs to 14 residues. CDR1 and CDR2 from the germline V gene are MNHNY and SVGAGI (reference sequence). CDR3 DNA: TGTGCCAGCAGTGACTCCGGACAGCAAGAGACCCAGTACTTC. Translated, it gives CASSDSGQQETQYF.

The chain links TRBV5-1 to TRBJ2-3, with D possibly matching TRBD1 (5 bases). The CDR3 runs to 15 residues. Trimming left V 0 bases short and J 4 bases short, with 12 bases between. The germline CDR1 and CDR2 sequences are SGHRS and YFSETQ. The CDR3 DNA follows: TGCGCCAGCAGCTTGGGGGGCCAAATGGCAGATACGCAGTATTTT. Amino acid sequence: CASSLGGQMADTQYF.

This clone was observed a few times. The chain employs TRBV7-2 and TRBJ2-3; D might be TRBD2 (5 bases). CDR1 is SGHTA and CDR2 is FQGNSA in the germline V gene. Trimming removed 5 bases at V and 2 bases at J, with 11 bases between. The CDR3 is 14 amino acids. The CDR3 DNA sequence: TGTGCCAGCAGCCCGAATCGGGACACAGATACGCAGTATTTT. It is translated as CASSPNRDTDTQYF. Full variable domain (missing parts from reference TRBV7-2 and TRBJ2-3): GAGVSQSPSNKVTEKGKDVELRCDPISGHTALYWYRQSLGQGLEFLIYFQGNSAPDKSGLPSDRFSAERTGGSVSTLTIQRTQQEDSAVYLCASSPNRDTDTQYFGPGTRLTVL.

V and J are TRBV20-1 and TRBJ2-7, with 7 bases lining up with TRBD1. Trimming took 5 bases from V and 6 from J; bases not matched to a gene: 4. This CDR3 is 11 amino acids long. Germline assignment: CDR1 DFQATT and CDR2 SNEGSKA (reference sequence). The CDR3 region is CSAEQGREQYF. DNA for the CDR3: TGCAGTGCTGAACAGGGGCGCGAGCAGTACTTC.

This rearrangement joins TRBV5-4 to TRBJ2-3; perhaps TRBD2 as D (5 bases). The CDR3 runs 17 residues. V lost 0 bases and J 3 bases, leaving 17 bases between the germline ends. Germline V gives CDR1 SGHNT, CDR2 YYREEE (reference sequence). CDR3 in amino acids: CASSLASSSPGTDTQYF. The CDR3 DNA reads as TGTGCCAGCAGCTTGGCATCGTCCTCCCCGGGGACAGATACGCAGTATTTT. Filled out from reference TRBV5-4 and TRBJ2-3, the complete variable domain reads ETGVTQSPTHLIKTRGQQVTLRCSSQSGHNTVSWYQQALGQGPQFIFQYYREEENGRGNFPPRFSGLQFPNYSSELNVNALELDDSALYLCASSLASSSPGTDTQYFGPGTRLTVL.

The rearrangement joins TRBV29-1 to TRBJ2-6; 7 nucleotides line up with TRBD2. This CDR3 comprises 17 residues. The ends lost 2 bases at V and 0 bases at J; junction bases unmatched: 7. Germline-derived CDR1 and CDR2 are SQVTM and ANQGSEA. The CDR3 spells CSVESRGGSSGANVLTF. CDR3 nucleotide sequence: TGCAGCGTTGAATCTCGAGGCGGGAGCTCTGGGGCCAACGTCCTGACTTTC.

The CDR3 nucleotides read TGTGCCAGCAGACTAGCGGGGGATTACGAGCAGTACTTC. Protein sequence: CASRLAGDYEQYF. The chain has TRBV28 and TRBJ2-5, with TRBD2 matching 11 bases. TRBJ2-7 explains the end of the DNA better; the J call may be wrong. Germline CDR1 is MDHEN and CDR2 is SYDVKM. This CDR3 has 13 residues.

This CDR3 is CASSVQGGGTYNEQFF. In DNA, the CDR3 is TGTGCCAGCAGCGTTCAGGGAGGTGGTACGTACAATGAGCAGTTCTTC. This sequence joins TRBV9 and TRBJ2-1; D might be TRBD2 (6 bases). V dropped 2 bases and J dropped 4 bases, with 16 bases sitting between them. The CDR3 is 16 residues long. Looked up from germline, CDR1 is SGDLS and CDR2 is YYNGEE. Complete variable domain (other parts from reference TRBV9 and TRBJ2-1): DSGVTQTPKHLITATGQRVTLRCSPRSGDLSVYWYQQSLDQGLQFLIQYYNGEERAKGNILERFSAQQFPDLHSELNLSSLELGDSALYFCASSVQGGGTYNEQFFGPGTRLTVL.

V and J are TRBV29-1 and TRBJ2-4, with 10 positions matching TRBD1. This CDR3 has 16 residues. J lost 7 bases, V lost 2 bases, and 11 bases had no gene match. Looked up from germline, CDR1 is SQVTM and CDR2 is ANQGSEA. CDR3 nucleotide sequence: TGCAGCGTTGAAAGGAGGACGGGACAGGGGAGGAACATTCAGTACTTC. Its protein is CSVERRTGQGRNIQYF.

This rearrangement joins TRBV7-2 to TRBJ2-5, with 14 bases matching TRBD2. Judging by the DNA end, TRBJ2-7 fits better; the J call may be wrong. This CDR3 contains 17 residues. Germline CDR1 is SGHTA and CDR2 is FQGNSA. CDR3: CASSMTSGGAKSYEQYF. CDR3 nucleotides: TGTGCCAGCAGTATGACTAGCGGGGGGGCGAAGTCCTACGAGCAGTACTTC.

In this sample, this clone turned up once. The chain employs TRBV28 and TRBJ1-2; 7 nucleotides agree with TRBD1. V was pared by 8 bases and J by 7 bases, with 25 bases of the junction left unmatched. Germline V gives CDR1 MDHEN, CDR2 SYDVKM. This CDR3 has 18 amino acids. The CDR3 sequence: CASVRQGISGDVSGGYTF. CDR3 bases: TGTGCCAGCGTAAGACAGGGCATAAGTGGGGACGTCTCAGGTGGCTACACCTTC.

The chain is built from TRBV2 and TRBJ1-2; 7 nucleotides align to TRBD1. V was clipped by 4 bases and J by 9 bases; unmatched bases: 11. The CDR3 spans 14 residues. Germline V gene data show CDR1 as SNHLY and CDR2 as FYNNEI. The CDR3 reads CASSVRTGSGSYTF. The DNA for the CDR3 is TGTGCCAGCAGTGTAAGGACAGGTTCGGGGAGCTACACCTTC. Full variable domain (rest looked up from reference TRBV2 and TRBJ1-2): EPEVTQTPSHQVTQMGQEVILRCVPISNHLYFYWYRQILGQKVEFLVSFYNNEISEKSEIFDDQFSVERPDGSNFTLKIRSTKLEDSAMYFCASSVRTGSGSYTFGSGTRLTVV.

This clone was counted between two and nine times. This chain joins TRBV7-3 and TRBJ1-1; the D gene is possibly TRBD1 (6 bases). The CDR3 consists of 15 residues. Trimming shortened V by 5 bases and J by 0 bases, and 13 bases separated the two germline ends. Germline V gene data show CDR1 as SGHTA and CDR2 as FQGTGA. In DNA form, the CDR3 reads TGTGCCAGCAGCGTACAGGGACACATGAACACTGAAGCTTTCTTT. It specifies CASSVQGHMNTEAFF.

The chain couples TRBV6-6 to TRBJ1-2; TRBD1 aligns across 9 bases. The CDR3 contains 13 residues. CDR1 and CDR2 from the germline V gene are MNHNY and SVGAGI (reference sequence). The junction had 6 bases not matched to a gene; V was cut back by 5 bases and J by 8 bases. CDR3 DNA: TGTGCCAGCAGTCATCGGACAGGGGAAGGCTACACCTTC. Protein: CASSHRTGEGYTF.

This rearrangement joins TRBV30 to TRBJ1-1, with TRBD1 as a possible D gene (6 bases). Trimming removed 1 base from V and 2 bases from J, with 8 bases in between. This CDR3 comprises 13 residues. Germline V gene sequence: CDR1 GTSNPN, CDR2 SVGIG (reference sequence). CDR3 region: CAWSGDINTEAFF. The DNA of the CDR3 is TGTGCCTGGAGTGGGGACATCAACACTGAAGCTTTCTTT.

Note on this clone: Germline and junction disagree at one end, which may indicate a read error. The same CDR3 is also encoded by other DNA sequences in this sample. The chain combines TRBV10-3 with TRBJ1-3, with a weak D call TRBD1 (5 bases). This CDR3 has 15 amino acids. Per germline, CDR1 ENHRY and CDR2 SYGVKD. The DNA for the CDR3 is TGCGCCATCAGTGAGGGAGGGACCTCTGGAAACACCATATATTTT. Its translation: CAISEGGTSGNTIYF.

This clone appeared once. The chain employs TRBV19 and TRBJ2-3; TRBD1 matches 8 bases. The CDR3 sequence is 14 residues long. Looked up from germline, CDR1 is LNHDA and CDR2 is SQIVND (reference sequence). Trimming cost V 4 bases and J 6 bases; bases outside gene matches: 6. The CDR3 sequence: CASSRDRSLDTQYF. The CDR3 DNA reads TGTGCCAGTAGTAGGGACAGGTCTTTGGATACGCAGTATTTT. The full variable domain, completed using reference TRBV19 and TRBJ2-3, is DGGITQSPKYLFRKEGQNVTLSCEQNLNHDAMYWYRQDPGQGLRLIYYSQIVNDFQKGDIAEGYSVSREKKESFPLTVTSAQKNPTAFYLCASSRDRSLDTQYFGPGTRLTVL.

This clone was observed a single time. The rearrangement uses TRBV7-9 and TRBJ2-7; unclear D gene. V dropped 4 bases and J dropped 4 bases, with 11 bases sitting between them. The CDR3 consists of 13 residues. The germline V gene encodes CDR1 SEHNR and CDR2 FQNEAQ (reference sequence). The CDR3 DNA follows: TGTGCCAGCAGCTCCCGACAAGAATACGAGCAGTACTTC. Amino acids: CASSSRQEYEQYF.

The chain links TRBV10-3 to TRBJ1-1; 8 positions match TRBD1. CDR3 length equals 16 residues. Germline CDR1 and CDR2: ENHRY and SYGVKD. The V segment lost 3 bases and the J segment 1 base; nucleotides outside the gene matches: 7. The CDR3, as DNA: TGTGCCATCAGTGACAGGGGGCGTCGGGGGAACACTGAAGCTTTCTTT. Residues: CAISDRGRRGNTEAFF.